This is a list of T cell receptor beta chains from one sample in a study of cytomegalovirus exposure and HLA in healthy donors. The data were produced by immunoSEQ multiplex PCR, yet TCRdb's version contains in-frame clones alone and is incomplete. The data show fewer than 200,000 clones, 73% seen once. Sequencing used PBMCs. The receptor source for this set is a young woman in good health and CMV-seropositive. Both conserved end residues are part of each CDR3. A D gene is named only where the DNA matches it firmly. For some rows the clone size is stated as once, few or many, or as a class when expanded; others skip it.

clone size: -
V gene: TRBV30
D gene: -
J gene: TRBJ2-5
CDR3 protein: CAWSPRQETQYF
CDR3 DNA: TGTGCCTGGAGTCCCAGGCAAGAGACCCAGTACTTC

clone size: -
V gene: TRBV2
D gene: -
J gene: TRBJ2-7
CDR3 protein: CASSELGRATEQYF
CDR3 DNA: TGTGCCAGCAGTGAGTTGGGCAGAGCAACCGAGCAGTACTTC

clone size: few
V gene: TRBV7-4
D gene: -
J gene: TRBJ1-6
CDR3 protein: CASSLAYLSGSSPLHF
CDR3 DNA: TGTGCCAGCAGCTTAGCCTATCTATCAGGTTCCTCACCCCTCCACTTT

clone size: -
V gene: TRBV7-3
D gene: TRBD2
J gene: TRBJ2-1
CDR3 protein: CASSLAGGPYEQFF
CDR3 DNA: TGTGCCAGCAGCTTGGCGGGGGGGCCCTATGAGCAGTTCTTC

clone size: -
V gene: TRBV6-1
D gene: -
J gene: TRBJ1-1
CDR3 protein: CASSEAAGLGTEAFF
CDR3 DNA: TGTGCCAGCAGTGAAGCTGCCGGGTTAGGCACTGAAGCTTTCTTT

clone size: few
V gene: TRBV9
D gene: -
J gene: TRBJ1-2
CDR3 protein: CASSASGIGYGYTF
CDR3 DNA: TGTGCCAGCAGCGCCTCGGGTATCGGATATGGCTACACCTTC

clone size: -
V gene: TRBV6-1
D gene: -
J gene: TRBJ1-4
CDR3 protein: CACREGNEKLFF
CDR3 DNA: TGTGCCTGTAGGGAGGGTAATGAAAAACTGTTTTTT

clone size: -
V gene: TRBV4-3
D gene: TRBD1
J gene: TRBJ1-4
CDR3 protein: CASSRMVPGGYNEKLFF
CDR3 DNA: TGCGCCAGCAGCCGCATGGTTCCAGGGGGTTATAATGAAAAACTGTTTTTT

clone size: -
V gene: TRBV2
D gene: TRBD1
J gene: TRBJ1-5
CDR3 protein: CASVPTGVGQPQHF
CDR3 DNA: TGTGCCAGCGTCCCGACAGGGGTCGGTCAGCCCCAGCATTTT

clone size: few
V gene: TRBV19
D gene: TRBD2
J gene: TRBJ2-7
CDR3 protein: CASSARGLAGGVPYEQYF
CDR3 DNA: TGTGCCAGTAGCGCCCGGGGACTAGCGGGGGGGGTCCCCTACGAGCAGTACTTC

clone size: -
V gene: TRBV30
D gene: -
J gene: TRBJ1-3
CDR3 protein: CACKQEFSGNTIYF
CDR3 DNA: TGTGCCTGCAAACAGGAATTCTCTGGAAACACCATATATTTT

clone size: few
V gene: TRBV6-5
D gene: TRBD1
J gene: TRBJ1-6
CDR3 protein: CASTRDRESPLHF
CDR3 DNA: TGTGCCAGCACCCGGGACAGGGAATCACCCCTCCACTTT

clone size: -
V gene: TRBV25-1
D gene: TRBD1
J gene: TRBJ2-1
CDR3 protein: CASISLGGGEQFF
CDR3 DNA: TGTGCCAGCATATCATTAGGGGGCGGTGAGCAGTTCTTC

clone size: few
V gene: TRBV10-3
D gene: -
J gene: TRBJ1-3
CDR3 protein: CAIRVLGVGGNTIYF
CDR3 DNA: TGTGCCATCAGAGTTCTAGGGGTGGGAGGAAACACCATATATTTT

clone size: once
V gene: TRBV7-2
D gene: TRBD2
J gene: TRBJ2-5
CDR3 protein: CASSLSAAGRETQYF
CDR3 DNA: TGTGCCAGCAGCTTATCCGCAGCGGGGAGAGAGACCCAGTACTTC

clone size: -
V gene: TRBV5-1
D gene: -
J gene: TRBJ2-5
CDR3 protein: CASSLDRMGETQYF
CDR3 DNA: TGCGCCAGCAGCTTGGACAGGATGGGAGAGACCCAGTACTTC

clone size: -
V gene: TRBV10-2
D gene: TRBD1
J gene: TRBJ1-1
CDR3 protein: CASSRVIPDRDTEAFF
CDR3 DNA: TGCGCCAGCAGTCGAGTTATCCCGGACAGGGACACTGAAGCTTTCTTT

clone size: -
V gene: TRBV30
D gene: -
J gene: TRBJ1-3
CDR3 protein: CAWSASNFGNTIYF
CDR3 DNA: TGTGCCTGGAGTGCGAGTAATTTTGGAAACACCATATATTTT

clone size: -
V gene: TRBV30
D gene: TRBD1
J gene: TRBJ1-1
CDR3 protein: CAWIQGAVLKSEAFF
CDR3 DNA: TGTGCCTGGATACAGGGGGCAGTACTCAAGTCTGAAGCTTTCTTT

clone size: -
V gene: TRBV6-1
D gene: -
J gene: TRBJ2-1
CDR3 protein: CASLRGGDLGEQFF
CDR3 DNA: TGTGCCAGCCTAAGAGGCGGGGACCTTGGTGAGCAGTTCTTC

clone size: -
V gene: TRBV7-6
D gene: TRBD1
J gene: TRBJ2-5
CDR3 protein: CASSLTRGGQGPETQYF
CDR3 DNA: TGTGCCAGCAGCTTAACCCGAGGGGGACAGGGGCCGGAGACCCAGTACTTC

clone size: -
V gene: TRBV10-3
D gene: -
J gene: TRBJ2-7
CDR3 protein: CAISESRQTPSSYEQYF
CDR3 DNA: TGTGCCATCAGTGAGTCTAGACAGACACCGAGCTCCTACGAGCAGTACTTC

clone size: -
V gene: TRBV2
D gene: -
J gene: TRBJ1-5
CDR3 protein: CASNLMGAYSNQPQHF
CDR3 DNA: TGTGCCAGCAATTTGATGGGAGCTTATAGCAATCAGCCCCAGCATTTT

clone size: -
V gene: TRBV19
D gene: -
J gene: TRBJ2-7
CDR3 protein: CASSISRLPTYEQYF
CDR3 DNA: TGTGCCAGTAGTATATCTCGACTACCTACCTACGAGCAGTACTTC

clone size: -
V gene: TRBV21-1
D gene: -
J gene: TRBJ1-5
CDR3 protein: CASPGTETPYSNQPQHF
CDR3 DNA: TGTGCCAGCCCCGGGACAGAAACACCTTATAGCAATCAGCCCCAGCATTTT

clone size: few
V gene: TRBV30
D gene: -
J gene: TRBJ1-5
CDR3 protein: CAWSPSPYQPQHF
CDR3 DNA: TGTGCCTGGAGTCCCTCCCCCTATCAGCCCCAGCATTTT

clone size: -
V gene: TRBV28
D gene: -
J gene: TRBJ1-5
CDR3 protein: CASSLTRGSNQPQHF
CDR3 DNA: TGTGCCAGCTCCCTCACACGCGGGAGCAATCAGCCCCAGCATTTT

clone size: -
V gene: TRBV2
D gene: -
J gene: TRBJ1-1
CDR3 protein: CASSYGGLTTEAFF
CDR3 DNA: TGTGCCAGCAGTTATGGGGGGTTGACGACTGAAGCTTTCTTT

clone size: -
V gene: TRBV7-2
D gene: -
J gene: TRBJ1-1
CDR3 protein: CASSLSAGMNTEAFF
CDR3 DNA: TGTGCCAGCAGCTTATCCGCAGGTATGAACACTGAAGCTTTCTTT

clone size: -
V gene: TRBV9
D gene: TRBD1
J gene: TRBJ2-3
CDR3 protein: CASSVVDRGLTDTQYF
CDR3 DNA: TGTGCCAGCAGCGTAGTCGACAGGGGGCTAACAGATACGCAGTATTTT

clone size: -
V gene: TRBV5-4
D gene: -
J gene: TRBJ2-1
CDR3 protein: CASRILSEVGSYNEQFF
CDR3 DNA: TGTGCCAGCAGAATCTTATCGGAGGTGGGGTCCTACAATGAGCAGTTCTTC

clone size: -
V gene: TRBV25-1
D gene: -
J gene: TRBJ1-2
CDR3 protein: CASSEFRTQDGYTF
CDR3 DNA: TGTGCCAGCAGTGAATTTCGGACTCAGGATGGCTACACCTTC

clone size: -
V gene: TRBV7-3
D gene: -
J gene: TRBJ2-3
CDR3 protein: CASSLGRGDTQYF
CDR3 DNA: TGTGCCAGCAGTCTTGGCCGCGGAGATACGCAGTATTTT

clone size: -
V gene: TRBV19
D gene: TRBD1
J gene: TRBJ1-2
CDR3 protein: CASTTGQRSGYTF
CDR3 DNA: TGTGCCAGTACGACGGGACAGCGGAGCGGCTACACCTTC

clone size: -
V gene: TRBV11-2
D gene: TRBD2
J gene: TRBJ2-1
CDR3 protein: CASSSPPSGGPFNEQFF
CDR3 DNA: TGTGCCAGCAGCTCACCACCTAGCGGGGGGCCCTTCAATGAGCAGTTCTTC

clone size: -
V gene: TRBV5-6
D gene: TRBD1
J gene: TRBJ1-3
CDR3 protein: CASSLAWTGDPGNTIYF
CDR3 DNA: TGTGCCAGCAGCTTGGCTTGGACAGGCGACCCTGGAAACACCATATATTTT

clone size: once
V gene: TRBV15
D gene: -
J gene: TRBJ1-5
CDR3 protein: CATSWQGGQPQHF
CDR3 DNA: TGTGCCACCTCCTGGCAGGGAGGTCAGCCCCAGCATTTT

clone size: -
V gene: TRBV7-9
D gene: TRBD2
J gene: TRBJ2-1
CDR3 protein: CSSSPGLAGALTNNEQFF
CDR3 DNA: TGTTCCAGCAGCCCGGGACTAGCGGGGGCCTTAACGAACAATGAGCAGTTCTTC